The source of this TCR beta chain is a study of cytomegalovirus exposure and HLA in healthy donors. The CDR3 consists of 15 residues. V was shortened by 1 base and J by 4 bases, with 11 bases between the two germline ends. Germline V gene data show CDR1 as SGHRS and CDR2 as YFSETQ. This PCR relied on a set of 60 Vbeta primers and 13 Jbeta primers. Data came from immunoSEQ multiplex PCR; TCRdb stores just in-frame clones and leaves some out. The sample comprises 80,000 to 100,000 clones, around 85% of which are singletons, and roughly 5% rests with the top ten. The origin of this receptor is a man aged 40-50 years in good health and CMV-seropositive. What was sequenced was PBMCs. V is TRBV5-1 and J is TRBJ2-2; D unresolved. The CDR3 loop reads CASSLTELITGELFF. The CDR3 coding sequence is TGCGCCAGCAGCTTGACCGAACTAATCACCGGGGAGCTGTTTTTT.